This T cell receptor (beta chain) was documented in a study of post-analysis software for immune sequencing data (dated by TCRdb to about 2015). In the study overall: Disease courses on record covered relapsing-remitting, secondary progressive and progressive-relapsing multiple sclerosis, though some patients had no subtype annotation. The multiple sclerosis patient repertoires were compared with some twelve previously published healthy control repertoires from donors aged about 6 to 26 years. A subset of samples was prepared in parallel using single-end sample barcoding, then pooled and co-amplified after Illumina adapter ligation.

The method behind the library was PCR. Sequencer: Illumina HiSeq 2500. Unique molecular identifiers were incorporated into TCR beta cDNA libraries to reduce PCR and sequencing biases. Every 1 to 10 million input T cells yielded approximately 500,000 cDNA molecules, meaning each molecule approximated one T cell. The same protocol used for the earlier healthy control dataset was applied to prepare and sequence the patient libraries. Within a given batch, samples were prepared together, multiplexed and sequenced on the same HiSeq lane. Per the original workflow: MIGEC was used to process the raw barcoded reads, and molecular identifier groups with only a single read were discarded before consensus assembly and CDR3 extraction. VDJtools was used for post-analysis of the clonotype tables, and diversity was normalized by down-sampling every dataset to the size of the smallest sample. In repertoire overlap clustering, CDR3 amino acid sequences, but not nucleotide sequences, were matched to correct batch-related cross-sample contamination. TCRdb reran the public reads through fastp at Q25 and MiXCR, keeping productive beta chains. Each CDR3 protein gets just one entry, which takes the most common genes and DNA from the rows behind it. TCRdb's processing, not the authors', yielded these V and J calls. The sample profile shows fewer than 850,000 distinct CDR3 sequences; 25% to 30% of them were found once. The ten largest clones take up around 0.6% of the sample.

On this clonotype itself: It lacks a known antigen. No much larger clone exists at a distance of one base, and base qualities are not known.

V trim: 2 bases; J trim: 3 bases; unmatched bases: 2. Taken from the germline V gene, the CDR1 and CDR2 loops are MDHEN and SYDVKM. There are 15 amino acids in the CDR3, from cysteine to phenylalanine inclusive. The only DNA kept is the CDR3, 45 bases in frame from the first base. Overall study results and their limits: Significantly higher frequencies in patients than in controls were found for roughly five TRBV segments, including TRBV5-6, TRBV5-1 and TRBV20-1. Direct clustering with F measure showed strong co-clustering of samples prepared in the same batch, prompting a batch-effect correction. The control group was slightly older than the multiple sclerosis patient group. Compared with controls, multiple sclerosis patients had significantly lower normalized Chao1 diversity, a finding suggesting substantial peripheral T-cell clonal expansion.

TCR beta repertoires were profiled from peripheral blood of roughly twelve young patients with multiple sclerosis to demonstrate the VDJtools post-analysis software. Multiple sclerosis patients were children and adolescents aged about 6 to 16 years. The sequenced material came from blood. The TCR sequence derives from a girl under 18 with multiple sclerosis. The rearrangement combines TRBV28 with TRBJ2-1; TRBD1 fits 9 bases in the junction. The base sequence is TGTGCCAGCAGTTTAGAGACAGGGGGCTACAATGAGCAGTTCTTC. Its protein reads: CASSLETGGYNEQFF.